This entry concerns a single T cell receptor (beta chain). Its matching antigen is unknown. The data are from a study of T cells after yellow fever vaccination. Notes on the study in general: Re-detected after boosting: most primary clones, 96% of CD4 and 80% to 90% of CD8. A limited proportion of clonotypes was detected within both the CD4 and CD8 compartments. When the response was secondary, it was weaker but reached its peak faster, day 5 versus 15.

This CDR3 has 13 amino acids. Germline assignment: CDR1 SGHTA and CDR2 FQGNSA. The J segment lost 5 bases and the V segment lost 7 bases, leaving 4 bases of the junction unmatched. They built TCR cDNA with 5'RACE template switching, a step that put in a universal primer site and UMIs. MiXCR, applied by TCRdb to the 5' RACE reads, yields one record per CDR3 protein. Seen here are under 600,000 distinct CDR3 sequences, less than 15% observed once, and the top ten hold over 11%. The material was PBMCs, obtained on the day of the yellow fever booster vaccination. The receptor was isolated from a man aged 25-45 years who received the YFV17D yellow fever vaccine. The V gene is TRBV7-2, the J gene TRBJ2-7; TRBD2 agrees at 11 bases. CDR3 nucleotide sequence: TGTGCCAGCACCAGACTAGCGGGACACGAGCAGTACTTC. It encodes CASTRLAGHEQYF.